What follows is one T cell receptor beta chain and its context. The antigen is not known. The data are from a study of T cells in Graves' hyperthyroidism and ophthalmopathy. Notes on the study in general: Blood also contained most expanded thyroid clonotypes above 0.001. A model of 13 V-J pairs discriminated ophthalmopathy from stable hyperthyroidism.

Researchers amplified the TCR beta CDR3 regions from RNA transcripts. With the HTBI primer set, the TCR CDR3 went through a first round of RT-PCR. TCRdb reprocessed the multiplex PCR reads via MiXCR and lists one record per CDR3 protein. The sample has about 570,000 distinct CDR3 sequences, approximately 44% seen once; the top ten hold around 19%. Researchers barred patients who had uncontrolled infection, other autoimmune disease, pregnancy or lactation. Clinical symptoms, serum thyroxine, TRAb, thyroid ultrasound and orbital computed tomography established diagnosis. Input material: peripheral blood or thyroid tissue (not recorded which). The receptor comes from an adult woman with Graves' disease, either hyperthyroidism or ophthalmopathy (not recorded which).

The CDR3 coding sequence is TGTGCCAGCAGGACAGCTAGTTCACCCCTCCACTTT. Translation gives CASRTASSPLHF. This rearrangement joins TRBV6-5 to TRBJ1-6, with D possibly being TRBD1 (5 bases). The germline V gene has CDR1 MNHEY and CDR2 SVGAGI. This CDR3 is built from 12 residues. V lost 6 bases and J 9 bases, leaving 9 bases between the germline ends.